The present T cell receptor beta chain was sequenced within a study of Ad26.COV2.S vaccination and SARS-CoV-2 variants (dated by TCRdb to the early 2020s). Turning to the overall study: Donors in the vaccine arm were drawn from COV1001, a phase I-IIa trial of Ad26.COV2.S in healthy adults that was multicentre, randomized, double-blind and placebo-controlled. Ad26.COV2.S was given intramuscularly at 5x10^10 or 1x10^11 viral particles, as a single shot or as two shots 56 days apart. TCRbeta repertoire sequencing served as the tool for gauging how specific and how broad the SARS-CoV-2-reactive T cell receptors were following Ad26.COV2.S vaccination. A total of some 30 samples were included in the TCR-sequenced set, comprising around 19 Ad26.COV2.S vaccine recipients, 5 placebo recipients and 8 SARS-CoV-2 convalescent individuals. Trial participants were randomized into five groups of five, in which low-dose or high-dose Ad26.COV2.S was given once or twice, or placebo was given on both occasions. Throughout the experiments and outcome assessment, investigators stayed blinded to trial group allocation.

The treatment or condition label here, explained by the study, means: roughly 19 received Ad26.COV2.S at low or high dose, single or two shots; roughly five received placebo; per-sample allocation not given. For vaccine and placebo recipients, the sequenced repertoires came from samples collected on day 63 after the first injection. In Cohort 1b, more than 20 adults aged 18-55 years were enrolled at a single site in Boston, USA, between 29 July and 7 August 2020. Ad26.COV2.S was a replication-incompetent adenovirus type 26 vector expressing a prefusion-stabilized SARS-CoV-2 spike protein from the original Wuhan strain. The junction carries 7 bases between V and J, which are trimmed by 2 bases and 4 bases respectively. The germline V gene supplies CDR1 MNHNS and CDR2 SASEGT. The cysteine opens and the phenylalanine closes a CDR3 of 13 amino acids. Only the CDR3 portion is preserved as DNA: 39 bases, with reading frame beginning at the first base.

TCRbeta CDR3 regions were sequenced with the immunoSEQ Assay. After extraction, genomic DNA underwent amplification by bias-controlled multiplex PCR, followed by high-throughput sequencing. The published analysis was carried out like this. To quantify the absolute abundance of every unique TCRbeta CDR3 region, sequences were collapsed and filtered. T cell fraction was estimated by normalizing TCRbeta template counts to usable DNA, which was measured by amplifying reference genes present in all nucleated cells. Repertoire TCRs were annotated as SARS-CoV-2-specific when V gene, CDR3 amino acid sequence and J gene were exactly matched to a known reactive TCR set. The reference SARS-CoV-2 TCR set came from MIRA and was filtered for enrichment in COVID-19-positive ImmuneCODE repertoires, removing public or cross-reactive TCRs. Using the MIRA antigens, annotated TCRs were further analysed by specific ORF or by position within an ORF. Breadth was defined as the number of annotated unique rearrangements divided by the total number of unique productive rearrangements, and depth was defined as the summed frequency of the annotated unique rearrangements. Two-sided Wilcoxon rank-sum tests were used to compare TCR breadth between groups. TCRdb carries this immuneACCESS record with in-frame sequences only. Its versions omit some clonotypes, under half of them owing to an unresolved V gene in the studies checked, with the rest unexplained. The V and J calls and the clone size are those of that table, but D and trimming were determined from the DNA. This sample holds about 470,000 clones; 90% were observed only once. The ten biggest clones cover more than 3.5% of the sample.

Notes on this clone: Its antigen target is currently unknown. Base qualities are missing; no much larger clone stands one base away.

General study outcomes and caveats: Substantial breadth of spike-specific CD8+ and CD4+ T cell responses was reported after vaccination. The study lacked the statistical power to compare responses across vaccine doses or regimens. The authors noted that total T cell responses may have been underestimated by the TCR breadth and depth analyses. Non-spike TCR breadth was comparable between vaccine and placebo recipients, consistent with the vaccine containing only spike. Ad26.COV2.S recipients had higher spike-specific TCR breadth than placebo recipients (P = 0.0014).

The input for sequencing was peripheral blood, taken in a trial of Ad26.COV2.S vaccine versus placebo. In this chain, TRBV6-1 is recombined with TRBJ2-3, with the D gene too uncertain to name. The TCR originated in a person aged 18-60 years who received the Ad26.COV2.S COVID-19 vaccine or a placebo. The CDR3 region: CASSEILPDTQYF. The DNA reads TGTGCCAGCAGTGAAATTTTACCAGATACGCAGTATTTT.